This TCR beta chain was identified during a study of blood T cell repertoires in COVID-19 (dated by TCRdb to 2018 to 2021). Looking at the study overall: Samples covering the acute and convalescent phases of COVID-19 were provided by collaborators in the United States, Italy and Spain. The prospective study material was composed of cDNA or gDNA derived from T cells, B-cell-depleted T cells, or PBMCs. A de-identified subject ID, COVID-19 status, age in years and sex were almost always included in the sample metadata. Where HLA class I and class II types were available, the types were taken from metadata supplied by the sample provider, not from assay-based typing. The samples were drawn from two sources: the first 160 participants of the ongoing ImmuneRACE study, and 1,200 or so subjects contributed by 6 global collaborators. The repertoires were released in a freely available public database meant as a resource for research on the immune response to SARS-CoV-2. The dataset comprised deeply sampled blood TCRbeta repertoires from subjects exposed to, actively infected with, or recovered from COVID-19.

General findings and caveats noted by the study authors: The quantity of clinical and demographic metadata differed by source and by participant and was supplied without curation.

With regard to this clone: The target of this receptor is not known. The sample holds no much larger clone one base away, and base qualities are not on file.

The germline V gene (reference sequence) gives CDR1 as MNHEY and CDR2 as SMNVEV. Including cysteine and phenylalanine, the CDR3 has 13 amino acids. The entry retains the CDR3 DNA only, 39 bases that are in frame from base 1. Trimming leaves V shorter by 6 bases and J shorter by 3 bases, with the junction holding 1 base beyond the gene matches. TCRbeta CDR3 regions were amplified from genomic DNA using the immunoSEQ Assay, a bias-controlled multiplex PCR. The paper's processing steps were these. Nucleated cell counts per sample were estimated from amplification of reference gene primers within the assay. To quantify the absolute abundance of each unique TCRbeta CDR3 rearrangement, sequence reads were collapsed and filtered. Productive Simpson clonality was computed per sample as the square root of Simpson's diversity index over productive rearrangements. The clones in this table, taken by TCRdb from immuneACCESS, are in-frame only. Not every clone is retained; where verified, under half of the shortfall comes from an unresolved V gene, and the cause of the rest is unknown. The V and J calls and clone size come from that table; D and trimming were worked out from the DNA. Present in this sample are more than 300,000 clones, almost 90% of which were seen just once. More than 0.85% of the sample is held by the ten biggest clonotypes.

One collaborating source in Seattle enrolled patients during active infection and followed them longitudinally through the course of disease. Collaborating institutions collected whole blood in K2EDTA tubes following their own protocols. For TCRbeta analysis, collaborators shipped samples as frozen whole blood, isolated PBMCs, or DNA extracted from either of those sample types. The V gene is TRBV27 and the J gene is TRBJ2-4, with TRBD2 identical over 8 junction bases. The material sequenced was peripheral blood. This TCR was sampled from a woman between 40 and 55 years old with COVID-19, enrolled during active disease. The CDR3 reads as follows: CASRRGVKNIQYF. The DNA is TGTGCCAGCAGGCGGGGGGTCAAAAACATTCAGTACTTC.